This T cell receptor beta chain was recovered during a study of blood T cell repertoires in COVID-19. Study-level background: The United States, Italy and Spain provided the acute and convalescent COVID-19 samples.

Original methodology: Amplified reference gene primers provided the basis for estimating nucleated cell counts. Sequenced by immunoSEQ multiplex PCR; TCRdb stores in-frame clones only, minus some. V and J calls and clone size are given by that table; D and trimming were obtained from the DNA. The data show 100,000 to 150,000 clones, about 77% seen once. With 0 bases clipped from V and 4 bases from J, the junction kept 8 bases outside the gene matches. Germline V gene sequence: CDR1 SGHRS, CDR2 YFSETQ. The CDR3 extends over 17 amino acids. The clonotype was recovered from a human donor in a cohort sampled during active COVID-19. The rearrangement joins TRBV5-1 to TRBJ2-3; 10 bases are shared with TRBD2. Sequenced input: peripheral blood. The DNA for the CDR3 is TGCGCCAGCAGCTTGGGACCAAGCGGGGGGGCCGCAGATACGCAGTATTTT. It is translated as CASSLGPSGGAADTQYF.